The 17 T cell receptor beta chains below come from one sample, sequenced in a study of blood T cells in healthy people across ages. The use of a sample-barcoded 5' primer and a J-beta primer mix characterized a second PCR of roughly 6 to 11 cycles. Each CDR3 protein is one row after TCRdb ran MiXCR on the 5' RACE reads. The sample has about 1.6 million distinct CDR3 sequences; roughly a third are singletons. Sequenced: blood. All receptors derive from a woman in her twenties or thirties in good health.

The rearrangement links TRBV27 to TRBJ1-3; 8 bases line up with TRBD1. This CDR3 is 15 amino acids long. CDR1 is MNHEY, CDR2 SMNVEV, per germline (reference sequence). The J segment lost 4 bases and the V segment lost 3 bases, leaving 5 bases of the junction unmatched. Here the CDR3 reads CASSLQGAWGNTIYF. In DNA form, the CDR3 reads TGTGCCAGCAGTTTGCAGGGGGCATGGGGAAACACCATATATTTT.

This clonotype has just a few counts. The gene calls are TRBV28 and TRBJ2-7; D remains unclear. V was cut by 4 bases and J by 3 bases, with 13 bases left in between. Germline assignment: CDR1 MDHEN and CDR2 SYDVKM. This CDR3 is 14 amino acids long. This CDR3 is CASSSRGPFYEQYF. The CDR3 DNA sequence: TGTGCCAGCAGTTCCCGCGGACCGTTCTACGAGCAGTACTTC. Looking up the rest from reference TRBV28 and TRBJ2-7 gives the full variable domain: DVKVTQSSRYLVKRTGEKVFLECVQDMDHENMFWYRQDPGLGLRLIYFSYDVKMKEKGDIPEGYSVSREKKERFSLILESASTNQTSMYLCASSSRGPFYEQYFGPGTRLTVT.

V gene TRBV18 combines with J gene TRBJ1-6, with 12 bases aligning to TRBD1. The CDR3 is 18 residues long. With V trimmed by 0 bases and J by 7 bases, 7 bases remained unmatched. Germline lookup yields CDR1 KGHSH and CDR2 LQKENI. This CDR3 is CASSPPGTGGQGNSPLHF. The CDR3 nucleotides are TGTGCCAGCTCACCACCGGGGACAGGGGGCCAAGGGAATTCACCCCTCCACTTT.

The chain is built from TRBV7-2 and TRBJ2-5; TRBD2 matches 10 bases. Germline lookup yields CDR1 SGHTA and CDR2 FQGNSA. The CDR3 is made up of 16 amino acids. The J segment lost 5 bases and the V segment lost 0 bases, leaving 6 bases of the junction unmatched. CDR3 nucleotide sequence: TGTGCCAGCAGCTTAGCGAAGGGAGCGGGAGGGGAGACCCAGTACTTC. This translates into CASSLAKGAGGETQYF.

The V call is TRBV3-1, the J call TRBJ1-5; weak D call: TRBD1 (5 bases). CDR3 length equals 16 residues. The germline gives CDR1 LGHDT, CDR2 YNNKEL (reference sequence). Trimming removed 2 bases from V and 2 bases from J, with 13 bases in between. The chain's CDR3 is CASSQTGGLRNQPQHF. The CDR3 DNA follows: TGTGCCAGCAGCCAAACGGGGGGTTTACGCAATCAGCCCCAGCATTTT.

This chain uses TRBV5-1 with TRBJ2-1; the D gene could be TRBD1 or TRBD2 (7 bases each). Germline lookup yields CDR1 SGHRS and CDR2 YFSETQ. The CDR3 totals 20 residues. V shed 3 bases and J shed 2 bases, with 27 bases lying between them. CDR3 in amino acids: CASSSAPRGGGPFAYNEQFF. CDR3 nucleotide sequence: TGCGCCAGCAGCTCAGCCCCCAGGGGGGGCGGCCCTTTTGCCTACAATGAGCAGTTCTTC.

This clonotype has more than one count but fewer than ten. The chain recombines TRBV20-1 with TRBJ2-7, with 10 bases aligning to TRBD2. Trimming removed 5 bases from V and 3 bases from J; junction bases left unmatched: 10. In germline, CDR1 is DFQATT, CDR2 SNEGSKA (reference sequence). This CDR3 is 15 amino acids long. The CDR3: CSAGLAEAPFYEQYF. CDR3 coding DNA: TGCAGTGCTGGACTAGCGGAGGCCCCCTTCTACGAGCAGTACTTC.

This CDR3 reads CASSYSGSPDTQYF. DNA for the CDR3: TGTGCCAGCAGTTACTCTGGGTCCCCAGATACGCAGTATTTT. The chain employs TRBV6-2 or TRBV6-3 and TRBJ2-3; no firm D call. Deletions cut 0 bases from V and 4 bases from J, with 8 bases between. The germline V gene has CDR1 MNHEY and CDR2 SVGEGT. This CDR3 is 14 amino acids long.

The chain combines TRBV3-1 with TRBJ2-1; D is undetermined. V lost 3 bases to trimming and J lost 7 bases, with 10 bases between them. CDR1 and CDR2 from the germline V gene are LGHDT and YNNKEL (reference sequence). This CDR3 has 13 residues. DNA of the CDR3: TGTGCCAGCAGCCATTCAAGCTCAAATGAGCAGTTCTTC. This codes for CASSHSSSNEQFF.

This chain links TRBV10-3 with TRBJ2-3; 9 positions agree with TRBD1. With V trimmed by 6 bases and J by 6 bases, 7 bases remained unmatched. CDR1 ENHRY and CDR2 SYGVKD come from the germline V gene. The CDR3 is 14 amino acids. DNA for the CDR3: TGTGCCATCAGAGTGACAGGGGGTACGGATACGCAGTATTTT. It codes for CAIRVTGGTDTQYF.

CDR3 bases: TGTGCCAGCAGCGTAGAGGGGCGGAGGGGTAACAATGAGCAGTTCTTC. Amino acids: CASSVEGRRGNNEQFF. The chain links TRBV9 to TRBJ2-1; tentative D call: TRBD2 (6 bases). V was clipped by 0 bases and J by 5 bases, with 15 bases between them. The CDR3 runs 16 residues. CDR1 SGDLS and CDR2 YYNGEE come from the germline V gene. The whole variable domain, remainder taken from reference TRBV9 and TRBJ2-1, is DSGVTQTPKHLITATGQRVTLRCSPRSGDLSVYWYQQSLDQGLQFLIQYYNGEERAKGNILERFSAQQFPDLHSELNLSSLELGDSALYFCASSVEGRRGNNEQFFGPGTRLTVL.

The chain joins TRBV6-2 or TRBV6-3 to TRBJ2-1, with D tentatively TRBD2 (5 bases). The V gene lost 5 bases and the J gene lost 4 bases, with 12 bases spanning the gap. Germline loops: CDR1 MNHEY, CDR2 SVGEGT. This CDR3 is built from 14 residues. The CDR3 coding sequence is TGTGCCAGCAGTCCTGGAGAGGGATACAATGAGCAGTTCTTC. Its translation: CASSPGEGYNEQFF.

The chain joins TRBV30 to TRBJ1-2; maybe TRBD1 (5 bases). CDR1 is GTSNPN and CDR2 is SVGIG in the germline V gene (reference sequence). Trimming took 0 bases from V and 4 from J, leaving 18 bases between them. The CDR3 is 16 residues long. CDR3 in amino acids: CAWSVRAPGLVYGYTF. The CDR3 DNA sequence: TGTGCCTGGAGTGTACGGGCCCCAGGGCTAGTCTATGGCTACACCTTC.

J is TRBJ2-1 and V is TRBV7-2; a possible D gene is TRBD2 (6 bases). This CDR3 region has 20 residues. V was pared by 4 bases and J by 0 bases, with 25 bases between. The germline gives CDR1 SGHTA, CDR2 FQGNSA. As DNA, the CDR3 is TGTGCCAGCAGCTGGGGCCGAGGAATGGCGGGGTCGAGCTCCTACAATGAGCAGTTCTTC. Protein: CASSWGRGMAGSSSYNEQFF.

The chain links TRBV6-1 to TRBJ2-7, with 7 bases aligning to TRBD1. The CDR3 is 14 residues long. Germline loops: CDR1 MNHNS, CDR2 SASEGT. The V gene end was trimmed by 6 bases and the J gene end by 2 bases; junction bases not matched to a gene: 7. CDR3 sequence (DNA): TGTGCCAGCAGCACAGGGGAGTTGGCCTACGAGCAGTACTTC. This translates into CASSTGELAYEQYF.

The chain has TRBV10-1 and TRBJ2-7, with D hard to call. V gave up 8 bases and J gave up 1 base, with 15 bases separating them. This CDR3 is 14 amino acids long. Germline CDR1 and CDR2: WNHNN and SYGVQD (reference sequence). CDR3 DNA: TGCGCCAGCCCTAAGGGTCCTCTTTCCTACGAGCAGTACTTC. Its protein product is CASPKGPLSYEQYF.

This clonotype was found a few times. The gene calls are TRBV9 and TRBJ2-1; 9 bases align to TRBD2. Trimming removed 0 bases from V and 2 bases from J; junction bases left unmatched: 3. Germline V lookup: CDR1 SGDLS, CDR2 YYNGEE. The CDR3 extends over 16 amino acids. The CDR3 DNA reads TGTGCCAGCAGCGTAGAATCTAGCGGGACCTACAATGAGCAGTTCTTC. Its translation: CASSVESSGTYNEQFF.